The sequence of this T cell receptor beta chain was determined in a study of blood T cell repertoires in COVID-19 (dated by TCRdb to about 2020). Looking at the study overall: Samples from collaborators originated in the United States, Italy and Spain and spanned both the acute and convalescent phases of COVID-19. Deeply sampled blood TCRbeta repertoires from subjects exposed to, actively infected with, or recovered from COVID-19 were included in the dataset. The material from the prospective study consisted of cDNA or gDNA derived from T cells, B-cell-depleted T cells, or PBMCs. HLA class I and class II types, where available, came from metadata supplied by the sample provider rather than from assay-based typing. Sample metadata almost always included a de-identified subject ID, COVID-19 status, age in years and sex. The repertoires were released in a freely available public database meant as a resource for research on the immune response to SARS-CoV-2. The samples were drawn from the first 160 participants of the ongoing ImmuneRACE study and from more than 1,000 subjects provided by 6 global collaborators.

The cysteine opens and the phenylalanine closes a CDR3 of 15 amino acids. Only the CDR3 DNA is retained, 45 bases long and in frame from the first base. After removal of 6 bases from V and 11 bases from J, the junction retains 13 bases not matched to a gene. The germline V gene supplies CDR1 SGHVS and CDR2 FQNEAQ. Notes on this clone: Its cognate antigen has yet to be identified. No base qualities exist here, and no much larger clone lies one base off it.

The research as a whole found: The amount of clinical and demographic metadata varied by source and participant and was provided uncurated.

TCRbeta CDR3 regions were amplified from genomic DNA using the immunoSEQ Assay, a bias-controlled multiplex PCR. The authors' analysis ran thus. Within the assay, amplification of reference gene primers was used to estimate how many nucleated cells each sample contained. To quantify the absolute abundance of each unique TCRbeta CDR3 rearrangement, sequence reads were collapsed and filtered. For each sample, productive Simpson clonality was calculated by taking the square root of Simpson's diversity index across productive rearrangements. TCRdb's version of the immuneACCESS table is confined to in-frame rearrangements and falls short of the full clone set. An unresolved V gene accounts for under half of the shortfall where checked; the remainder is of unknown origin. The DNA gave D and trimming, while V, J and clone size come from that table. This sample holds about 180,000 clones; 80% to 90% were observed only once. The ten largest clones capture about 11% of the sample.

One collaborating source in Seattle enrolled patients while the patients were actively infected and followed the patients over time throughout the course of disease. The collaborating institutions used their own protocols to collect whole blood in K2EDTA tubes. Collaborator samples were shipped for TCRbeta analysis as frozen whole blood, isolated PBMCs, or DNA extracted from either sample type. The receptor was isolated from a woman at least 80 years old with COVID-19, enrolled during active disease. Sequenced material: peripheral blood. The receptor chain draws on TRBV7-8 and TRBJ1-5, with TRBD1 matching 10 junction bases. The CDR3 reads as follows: CASRPGTGAGRTQHF. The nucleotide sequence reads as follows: TGTGCCAGCAGACCCGGGACAGGGGCAGGTAGGACCCAGCATTTT.